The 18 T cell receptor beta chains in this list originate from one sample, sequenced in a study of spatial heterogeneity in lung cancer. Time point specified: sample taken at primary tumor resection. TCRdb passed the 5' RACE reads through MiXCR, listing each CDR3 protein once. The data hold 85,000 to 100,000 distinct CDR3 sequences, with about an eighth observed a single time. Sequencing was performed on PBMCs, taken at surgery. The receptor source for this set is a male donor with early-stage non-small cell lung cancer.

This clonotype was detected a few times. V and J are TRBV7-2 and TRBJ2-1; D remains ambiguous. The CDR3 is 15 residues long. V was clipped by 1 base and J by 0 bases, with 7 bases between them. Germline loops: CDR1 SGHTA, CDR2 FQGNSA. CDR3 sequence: CASSLDTFSYNEQFF. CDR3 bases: TGTGCCAGCAGCTTAGACACCTTCTCCTACAATGAGCAGTTCTTC.

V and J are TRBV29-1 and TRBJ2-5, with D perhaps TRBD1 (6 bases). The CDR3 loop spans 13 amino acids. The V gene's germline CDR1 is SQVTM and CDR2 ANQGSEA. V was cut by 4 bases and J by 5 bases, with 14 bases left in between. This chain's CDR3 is CSVAWGPTETQYF. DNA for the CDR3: TGCAGCGTTGCGTGGGGGCCAACGGAGACCCAGTACTTC.

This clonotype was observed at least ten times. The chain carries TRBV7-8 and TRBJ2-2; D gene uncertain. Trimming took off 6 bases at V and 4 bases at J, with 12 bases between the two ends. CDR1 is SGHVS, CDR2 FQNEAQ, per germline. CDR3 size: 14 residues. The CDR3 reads CASSLLEATGELFF. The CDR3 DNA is TGTGCCAGCAGTCTCCTAGAAGCCACCGGGGAGCTGTTTTTT.

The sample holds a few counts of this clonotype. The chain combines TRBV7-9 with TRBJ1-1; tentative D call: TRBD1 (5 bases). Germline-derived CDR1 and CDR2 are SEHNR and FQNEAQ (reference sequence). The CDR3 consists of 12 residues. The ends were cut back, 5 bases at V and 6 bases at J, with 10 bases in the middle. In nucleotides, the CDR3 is TGTGCCAGCAGCCCGGGACCGCCTGAAGCTTTCTTT. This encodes CASSPGPPEAFF.

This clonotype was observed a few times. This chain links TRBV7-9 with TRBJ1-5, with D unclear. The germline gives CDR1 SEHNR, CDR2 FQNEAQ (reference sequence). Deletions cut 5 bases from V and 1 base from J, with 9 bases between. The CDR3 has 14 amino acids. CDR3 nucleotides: TGTGCCAGCAGCCGGAGTGAGAGCAATCAGCCCCAGCATTTT. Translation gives CASSRSESNQPQHF.

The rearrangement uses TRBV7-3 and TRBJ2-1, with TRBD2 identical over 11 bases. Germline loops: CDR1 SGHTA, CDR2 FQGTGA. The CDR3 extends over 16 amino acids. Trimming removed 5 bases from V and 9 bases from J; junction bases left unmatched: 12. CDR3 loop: CASSPRVAGGPGEQFF. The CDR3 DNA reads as TGTGCCAGCAGCCCGCGTGTAGCGGGAGGGCCGGGTGAGCAGTTCTTC.

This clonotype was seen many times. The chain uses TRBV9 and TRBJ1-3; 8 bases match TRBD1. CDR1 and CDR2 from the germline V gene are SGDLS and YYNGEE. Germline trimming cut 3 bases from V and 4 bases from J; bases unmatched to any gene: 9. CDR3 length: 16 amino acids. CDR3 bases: TGTGCCAGCAGCGGGACAGGGACTTTTTTCGGAAACACCATATATTTT. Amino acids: CASSGTGTFFGNTIYF.

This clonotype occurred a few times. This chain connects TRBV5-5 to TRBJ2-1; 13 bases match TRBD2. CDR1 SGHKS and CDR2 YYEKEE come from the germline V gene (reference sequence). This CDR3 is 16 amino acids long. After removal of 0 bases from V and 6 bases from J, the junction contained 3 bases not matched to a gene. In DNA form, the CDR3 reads TGTGCCAGCAGCTTGGCCAGACTAGCGGGAGGCAATGAGCAGTTCTTC. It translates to CASSLARLAGGNEQFF. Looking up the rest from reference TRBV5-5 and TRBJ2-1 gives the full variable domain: DAGVTQSPTHLIKTRGQQVTLRCSPISGHKSVSWYQQVLGQGPQFIFQYYEKEERGRGNFPDRFSARQFPNYSSELNVNALLLGDSALYLCASSLARLAGGNEQFFGPGTRLTVL.

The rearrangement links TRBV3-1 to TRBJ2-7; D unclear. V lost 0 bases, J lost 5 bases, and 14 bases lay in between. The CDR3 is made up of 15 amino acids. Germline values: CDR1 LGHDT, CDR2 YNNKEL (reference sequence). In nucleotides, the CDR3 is TGTGCCAGCAGCCAAGAATCCAGGATTGTAGACGAGCAGTACTTC. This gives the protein CASSQESRIVDEQYF.

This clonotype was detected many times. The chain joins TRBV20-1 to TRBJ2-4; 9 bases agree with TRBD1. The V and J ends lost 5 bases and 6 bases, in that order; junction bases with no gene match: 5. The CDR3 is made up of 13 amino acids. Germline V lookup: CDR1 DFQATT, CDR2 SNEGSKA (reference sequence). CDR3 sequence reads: CSAGGQGLNIQYF. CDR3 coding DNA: TGCAGTGCTGGGGGACAGGGATTAAACATTCAGTACTTC.

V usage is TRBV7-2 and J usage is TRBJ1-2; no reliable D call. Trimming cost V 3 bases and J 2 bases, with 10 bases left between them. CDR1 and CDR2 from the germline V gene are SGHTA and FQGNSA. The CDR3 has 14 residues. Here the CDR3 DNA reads TGTGCCAGCAGCTTGATCAACAGCAACTATGGCTACACCTTC. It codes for CASSLINSNYGYTF.

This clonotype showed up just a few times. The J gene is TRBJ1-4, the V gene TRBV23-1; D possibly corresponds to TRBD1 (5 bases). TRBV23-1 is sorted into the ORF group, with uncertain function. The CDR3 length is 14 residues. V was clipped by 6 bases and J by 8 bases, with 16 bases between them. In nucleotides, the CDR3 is TGCGCCAGCAGCCGCGGGCAGAGGGACGAAAAACTGTTTTTT. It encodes CASSRGQRDEKLFF.

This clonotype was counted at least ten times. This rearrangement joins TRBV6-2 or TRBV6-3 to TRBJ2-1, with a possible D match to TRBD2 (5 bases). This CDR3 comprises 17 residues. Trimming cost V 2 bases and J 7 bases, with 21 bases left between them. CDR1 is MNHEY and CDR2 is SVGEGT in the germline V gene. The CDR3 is CASSYPRRGPTRNEQFF. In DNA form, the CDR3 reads TGTGCCAGCAGTTACCCGAGACGGGGTCCGACAAGAAATGAGCAGTTCTTC.

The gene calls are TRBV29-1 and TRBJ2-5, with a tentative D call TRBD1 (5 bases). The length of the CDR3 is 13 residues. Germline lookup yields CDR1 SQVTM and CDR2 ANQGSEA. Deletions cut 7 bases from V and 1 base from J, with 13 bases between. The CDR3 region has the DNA TGCAGCGCCCGACAGTCCCTCCAAGAGACCCAGTACTTC. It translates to CSARQSLQETQYF.

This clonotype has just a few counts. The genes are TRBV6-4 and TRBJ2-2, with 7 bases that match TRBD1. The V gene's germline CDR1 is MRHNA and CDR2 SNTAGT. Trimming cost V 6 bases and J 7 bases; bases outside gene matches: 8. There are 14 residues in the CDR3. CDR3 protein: CASSLDRSSGELFF. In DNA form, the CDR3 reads TGTGCCAGCAGCTTGGACAGGTCGAGCGGGGAGCTGTTTTTT.

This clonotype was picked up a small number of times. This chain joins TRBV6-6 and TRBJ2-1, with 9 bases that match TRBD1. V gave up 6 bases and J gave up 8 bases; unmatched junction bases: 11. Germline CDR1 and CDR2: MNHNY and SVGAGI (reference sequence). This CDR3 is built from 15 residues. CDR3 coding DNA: TGTGCCAGCAGCCAGAGGGACAGGGAATTACATGAGCAGTTCTTC. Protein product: CASSQRDRELHEQFF.

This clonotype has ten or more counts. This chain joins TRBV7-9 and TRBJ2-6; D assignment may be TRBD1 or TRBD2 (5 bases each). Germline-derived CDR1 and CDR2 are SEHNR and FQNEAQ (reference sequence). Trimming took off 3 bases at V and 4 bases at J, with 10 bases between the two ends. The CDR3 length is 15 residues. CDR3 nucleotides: TGTGCCAGCAGCTTGAGGGGCGTCGGGGCCAACGTCCTGACTTTC. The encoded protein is CASSLRGVGANVLTF. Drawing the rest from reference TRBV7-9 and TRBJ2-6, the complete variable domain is DTGVSQNPRHKITKRGQNVTFRCDPISEHNRLYWYRQTLGQGPEFLTYFQNEAQLEKSRLLSDRFSAERPKGSFSTLEIQRTEQGDSAMYLCASSLRGVGANVLTFGAGSRLTVL.

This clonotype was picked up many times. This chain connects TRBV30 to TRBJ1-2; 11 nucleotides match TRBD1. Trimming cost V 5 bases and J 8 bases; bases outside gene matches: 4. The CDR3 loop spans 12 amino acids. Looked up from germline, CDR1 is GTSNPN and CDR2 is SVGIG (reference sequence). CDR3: CAWEDRGQGYTF. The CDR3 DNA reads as TGTGCCTGGGAGGACAGGGGGCAAGGCTACACCTTC.